This entry lists 23 T cell receptor beta chains sequenced from one sample in a study of blood T cells in healthy people across ages. With a J-beta primer mix and a sample-barcoded 5' primer, a second PCR ran about 7 to 12 cycles. TCRdb re-derived calls from the 5' RACE reads in MiXCR, one entry per CDR3 protein. The profile shows more than 1,000,000 distinct CDR3 sequences, roughly 24% of them singletons. The same specimen was also included in a second study, on T cells of mothers and their children.

Sequenced material: blood. The receptors were gathered from a girl aged 2-10 years in good health.

This clonotype came up a few times. V usage is TRBV5-6 and J usage is TRBJ2-2; possibly TRBD2 for D (5 bases). Germline V lookup: CDR1 SGHDT, CDR2 YYEEEE. With 0 bases removed from V and 6 bases from J, the gap between germline ends came to 9 bases. This CDR3 is built from 14 residues. The CDR3: CASSLGMGAGELFF. In nucleotides, the CDR3 is TGTGCCAGCAGCTTGGGGATGGGAGCCGGGGAGCTGTTTTTT.

The J gene is TRBJ1-6, the V gene TRBV14; D is unclear. Germline CDR1 and CDR2: SGHDN and FVKESK. The CDR3 is made up of 14 amino acids. V was cut by 4 bases and J by 7 bases, with 11 bases left in between. The CDR3 region has the DNA TGTGCCAGCAGCCCCCGGACGGGAAATTCACCCCTCCACTTT. As protein: CASSPRTGNSPLHF. Full variable domain (outside the CDR3, taken from reference TRBV14 and TRBJ1-6): EAGVTQFPSHSVIEKGQTVTLRCDPISGHDNLYWYRRVMGKEIKFLLHFVKESKQDESGMPNNRFLAERTGGTYSTLKVQPAELEDSGVYFCASSPRTGNSPLHFGNGTRLTVT.

This clonotype was detected only a few times. V is TRBV10-3 and J is TRBJ2-5; D possibly corresponds to TRBD2 (6 bases). The tail of the sequence fits TRBJ2-7 better, so the J call may be wrong. This CDR3 has 15 amino acids. CDR1 is ENHRY, CDR2 SYGVKD, per germline. In nucleotides, the CDR3 is TGTGCCAGCTCCCACCGGGAGACTAGTACCTACGAGCAGTACTTC. Its protein product is CASSHRETSTYEQYF.

This clonotype was detected a few times. V and J are TRBV3-1 and TRBJ1-4; tentative D call: TRBD1 (6 bases). The CDR3 is made up of 14 amino acids. Germline V gene sequence: CDR1 LGHDT, CDR2 YNNKEL (reference sequence). V was pared by 1 base and J by 7 bases, with 10 bases between. This CDR3 is CASSQGTRGEKLFF. The CDR3 coding sequence is TGTGCCAGCAGCCAAGGGACCAGGGGTGAAAAACTGTTTTTT. The variable domain in full, with the rest retrieved from reference TRBV3-1 and TRBJ1-4, is DTAVSQTPKYLVTQMGNDKSIKCEQNLGHDTMYWYKQDSKKFLKIMFSYNNKELIINETVPNRFSPKSPDKAHLNLHINSLELGDSAVYFCASSQGTRGEKLFFGSGTQLSVL.

This clonotype turned up a few times. CDR3 in DNA: TGCAGCGCTCCTATTGGGGGGCGTTTCTACAATGAGCAGTTCTTC. It codes for CSAPIGGRFYNEQFF. This chain connects TRBV20-1 to TRBJ2-5; the D call may be TRBD1 or TRBD2 (6 bases each). The J call could be wrong; TRBJ2-1 is a better fit for the DNA end. CDR1 and CDR2 (germline): DFQATT, SNEGSKA (reference sequence). The CDR3 has 15 residues.

In its sample, this clonotype was seen a few times. The V gene is TRBV20-1, the J gene TRBJ2-5; maybe TRBD2 (5 bases). CDR1 DFQATT and CDR2 SNEGSKA come from the germline V gene (reference sequence). V was trimmed by 2 bases and J by 3 bases, leaving 22 bases between them. This CDR3 comprises 17 residues. In nucleotides, the CDR3 is TGCAGTGCTAGACGGGGTGGAAATCTACCCCCCGAAGAGACCCAGTACTTC. Residues: CSARRGGNLPPEETQYF.

The genes are TRBV18 and TRBJ2-5; D gene ambiguous. Germline values: CDR1 KGHSH, CDR2 LQKENI. This CDR3 region has 17 residues. V was trimmed by 3 bases and J by 5 bases, leaving 22 bases between them. Written as DNA, the CDR3 is TGTGCCAGCTCACCGGCCGTCTCGTCCTTAAGGAGTGAGACCCAGTACTTC. It codes for CASSPAVSSLRSETQYF.

The gene calls are TRBV6-5 and TRBJ1-2; D is undetermined. The V gene's germline CDR1 is MNHEY and CDR2 SVGAGI. The length of the CDR3 is 14 residues. Trimming pared 0 bases from V and 2 bases from J, leaving 7 bases between. CDR3 coding DNA: TGTGCCAGCAGTTACTCGGCAGAAAACTATGGCTACACCTTC. Amino acids: CASSYSAENYGYTF.

The count of this clonotype is one. The chain employs TRBV4-3 and TRBJ2-7; 8 bases line up with TRBD2. V trimming: 1 base; J trimming: 2 bases; junction bases outside the gene matches: 4. This CDR3 comprises 15 residues. Per the germline V gene, CDR1 is LGHNA and CDR2 is YSLEER. CDR3 region: CASSQAFGGAYEQYF. Written as DNA, the CDR3 is TGCGCCAGCAGCCAAGCGTTCGGGGGGGCCTACGAGCAGTACTTC.

The chain couples TRBV28 to TRBJ2-7; either TRBD1 or TRBD2 may supply D (7 bases each). This CDR3 region has 15 residues. The V gene's germline CDR1 is MDHEN and CDR2 SYDVKM. Trimming took off 6 bases at V and 4 bases at J, with 19 bases between the two ends. CDR3 sequence reads: CASRRGGGSPYEQYF. The CDR3 DNA follows: TGTGCCAGCAGACGAGGGGGCGGGAGCCCATACGAGCAGTACTTC. Full variable domain (remainder filled in from reference TRBV28 and TRBJ2-7): DVKVTQSSRYLVKRTGEKVFLECVQDMDHENMFWYRQDPGLGLRLIYFSYDVKMKEKGDIPEGYSVSREKKERFSLILESASTNQTSMYLCASRRGGGSPYEQYFGPGTRLTVT.

This clonotype was seen many times. The chain links TRBV28 to TRBJ2-3, with D maybe TRBD1 (6 bases). Trimming pared 2 bases from V and 3 bases from J, leaving 9 bases between. The CDR3 covers 14 residues. The V gene's germline CDR1 is MDHEN and CDR2 SYDVKM. CDR3 loop: CASSLDRRTDTQYF. CDR3 DNA: TGTGCCAGCAGTTTAGACAGGAGGACAGATACGCAGTATTTT. Looking up the rest from reference TRBV28 and TRBJ2-3 gives the full variable domain: DVKVTQSSRYLVKRTGEKVFLECVQDMDHENMFWYRQDPGLGLRLIYFSYDVKMKEKGDIPEGYSVSREKKERFSLILESASTNQTSMYLCASSLDRRTDTQYFGPGTRLTVL.

This clonotype showed up just a few times. The gene calls are TRBV6-5 and TRBJ2-4; a possible D gene is TRBD1 (6 bases). CDR3 length: 13 amino acids. From germline, CDR1 is MNHEY and CDR2 SVGAGI. The ends were cut back, 5 bases at V and 5 bases at J, with 10 bases in the middle. The CDR3 DNA reads as TGTGCCAGCAGTCCCAACAGGGAAAACATTCAGTACTTC. This translates into CASSPNRENIQYF.

There are a few counts of this clonotype. This chain joins TRBV6-5 and TRBJ2-7; 9 positions match TRBD1. CDR1 and CDR2 (germline): MNHEY, SVGAGI. Trimming cost V 4 bases and J 5 bases; bases outside gene matches: 6. CDR3 length equals 14 residues. CDR3 sequence reads: CASSSRDRVHEQYF. The CDR3 nucleotides are TGTGCCAGCAGTTCCCGGGACAGGGTCCACGAGCAGTACTTC.

This clonotype was seen only once. Sequence at one end of the junction differs from germline and may be a read error. V and J are TRBV12-3 or TRBV12-4 and TRBJ2-7, with D perhaps TRBD1 (6 bases). This CDR3 contains 15 residues. The CDR3: CASSFLYREVSPLHF. The CDR3 DNA sequence: TGTGCCAGCAGTTTCCTTTACAGGGAAGTCTCACCCCTCCACTTC.

This clonotype has just a few counts. V usage is TRBV29-1 and J usage is TRBJ2-5; tentative D call: TRBD2 (6 bases). CDR1 and CDR2 (germline): SQVTM, ANQGSEA. V was clipped by 1 base and J by 2 bases, with 20 bases between them. There are 17 residues in the CDR3. CDR3: CSVEGGAGGKLQETQYF. In DNA form, the CDR3 reads TGCAGCGTTGAAGGGGGCGCCGGGGGAAAATTACAAGAGACCCAGTACTTC.

The gene calls are TRBV28 and TRBJ2-1; D is ambiguous. CDR3 size: 12 residues. CDR1 is MDHEN, CDR2 SYDVKM, per germline. The V gene lost 4 bases and the J gene lost 10 bases, with 11 bases spanning the gap. CDR3 nucleotides: TGTGCCAGCAGTTCCCTCCCCGGGGAGCAGTTCTTC. The encoded protein is CASSSLPGEQFF.

The gene calls are TRBV28 and TRBJ2-3; TRBD1 is a possible D gene (6 bases). Germline assignment: CDR1 MDHEN and CDR2 SYDVKM. The CDR3 is 16 amino acids. Trimming cost V 3 bases and J 1 base, with 14 bases left between them. The CDR3 DNA reads TGTGCCAGCAGTTTCGTGCAGGGGCTAGGCACAGATACGCAGTATTTT. It yields the protein CASSFVQGLGTDTQYF.

V and J are TRBV29-1 and TRBJ2-3; D not resolved. Germline CDR1 and CDR2: SQVTM and ANQGSEA. The V gene lost 3 bases and the J gene lost 0 bases, with 4 bases spanning the gap. CDR3 length equals 12 residues. The CDR3 reads CSVEYSTDTQYF. CDR3 DNA: TGCAGCGTTGAGTACAGCACAGATACGCAGTATTTT.

The chain combines TRBV28 with TRBJ1-1; the match to TRBD1 covers 9 bases. The CDR3 is 14 amino acids. The V segment lost 8 bases and the J segment 4 bases; nucleotides outside the gene matches: 8. CDR1 MDHEN and CDR2 SYDVKM come from the germline V gene. The CDR3 DNA sequence: TGTGCCAGCGTCTCAGGGACAGGGATCACTGAAGCTTTCTTT. Its protein product is CASVSGTGITEAFF.

This clonotype has just a few counts. The J gene is TRBJ1-2, the V gene TRBV15; D perhaps matches TRBD1 (6 bases). The CDR3 runs to 19 residues. CDR1 and CDR2 (germline): LNHNV, YYDKDF (reference sequence). V shed 0 bases and J shed 2 bases, with 22 bases lying between them. CDR3 region: CATSREVPGALRFNYGYTF. CDR3 DNA sequence: TGTGCCACCAGCAGAGAAGTACCAGGGGCCCTTCGATTCAACTATGGCTACACCTTC. The whole variable domain, remainder taken from reference TRBV15 and TRBJ1-2, is DAMVIQNPRYQVTQFGKPVTLSCSQTLNHNVMYWYQQKSSQAPKLLFHYYDKDFNNEADTPDNFQSRRPNTSFCFLDIRSPGLGDTAMYLCATSREVPGALRFNYGYTFGSGTRLTVV.

The V and J genes are TRBV7-9 and TRBJ2-1, with 12 bases matching TRBD1. This CDR3 is built from 17 residues. Trimming cost V 3 bases and J 13 bases; bases outside gene matches: 16. Germline values: CDR1 SEHNR, CDR2 FQNEAQ (reference sequence). CDR3 protein: CASSFGLDRDRGLIQFF. CDR3 DNA sequence: TGTGCCAGCAGCTTCGGTCTTGACCGGGACAGGGGGCTAATACAGTTCTTC.

J is TRBJ1-2 and V is TRBV12-3 or TRBV12-4; D is undetermined. V lost 3 bases, J lost 2 bases, and 13 bases lay in between. The CDR3 extends over 15 amino acids. CDR3 residues: CASSFRPSGNYGYTF. Here the CDR3 DNA reads TGTGCCAGCAGTTTTCGGCCCTCTGGGAACTATGGCTACACCTTC.

This clonotype was picked up a small number of times. As DNA, the CDR3 is TGCGCCAGCAGCTCCGAAGGTTTGCGGGACACTGAAGCTTTCTTT. Protein: CASSSEGLRDTEAFF. The rearrangement links TRBV5-1 to TRBJ1-1; D gene ambiguous. CDR3 length equals 15 residues. Germline V gene sequence: CDR1 SGHRS, CDR2 YFSETQ. Trimming took off 3 bases at V and 3 bases at J, with 15 bases between the two ends. The full variable domain, completed using reference TRBV5-1 and TRBJ1-1, is KAGVTQTPRYLIKTRGQQVTLSCSPISGHRSVSWYQQTPGQGLQFLFEYFSETQRNKGNFPGRFSGRQFSNSRSEMNVSTLELGDSALYLCASSSEGLRDTEAFFGQGTRLTVV.